The following is a T cell receptor (beta chain) sequence with its context. The sample holds a few counts of this clonotype. This receptor's antigen is unknown. It has no much larger one-base neighbor in the sample; base qualities were not kept. This sample stems from a study of T cells after yellow fever vaccination (dated by TCRdb to the late 2010s). The study in broad terms: The SMART-Seq v4 Ultra Low Input RNA kit was used to prepare libraries from fractions with low cell numbers. Bulk TCR alpha and beta repertoires were sequenced longitudinally to track T-cell clones before and after primary and booster YFV17D yellow fever vaccination. Two healthy male donors made up the cohort, one aged 18 to 30 years and the other aged 30 to 40 years. Blood was drawn at multiple timepoints before and after primary and secondary immunization, with bulk PBMC replicates and cell subsets isolated. Study-wide findings and limitations: Computational filtering was needed because FACS-sorted repertoires could contain abundant contaminating clonotypes from the bulk population. Because the study included only two donors, the extent to which the findings can be generalized is limited. A small share of clonotypes was detected in both CD4 and CD8 compartments, with the overlap likely arising from convergent recombination. Compared with the primary T-cell response, the secondary T-cell response was faster but weaker, reaching its peak on day 5 rather than on day 15. Most clones expanded after primary vaccination were re-detected after the booster (almost 97% of CD4 and approximately 85% of CD8), suggesting broad memory maintenance.

Reading the germline V gene gives CDR1 SGHRS and CDR2 YFSETQ. V and J lose 3 bases and 9 bases, and a span of 12 bases separates them. The CDR3 measures 12 amino acids from cysteine to phenylalanine. Of the read, only the CDR3 DNA is kept; its 36 bases are in frame from base 1. Reading the label with the study, this specimen's treatment or condition is: live attenuated yellow fever vaccine strain. At every blood-draw timepoint, two biological replicates of bulk PBMCs were collected. A standard Ficoll-Paque protocol was used to isolate PBMCs from peripheral blood. TriZol was used to extract RNA from bulk PBMCs, CD4 and CD8 fractions, and dextramer-positive and dextramer-negative fractions. TCR cDNA was made using 5'RACE template switching, a step that added a universal primer site and unique molecular identifiers. Priming of cDNA synthesis was performed from both the TCR alpha and TCR beta constant segments. Libraries were amplified in two PCR steps, with sample barcodes and sequencing adapters added in the second step. Sequencing of libraries was done on Illumina HiSeq 2500 (2x100 bp) or NovaSeq (2x150 bp). The source study handled its data this way. Demultiplexing of reads and collapsing into UMI consensus sequences were performed with MIGEC, and V(D)J alignment was carried out with MiXCR. Vaccine-responding clonotypes were identified with edgeR using replicate PBMC samples, with FDR below 0.01 and a log2 fold change above 5 up to day 15 being required. Each bulk clonotype was labeled CD4 or CD8 based on which sequenced repertoire, CD4 or CD8, contained the clonotype at higher abundance. The public reads were run again by TCRdb, first through fastp at Q25 and then through MiXCR, and only productive beta chains were kept. CDR3 protein duplicates are merged, each entry listing the most common genes and DNA. These V and J calls are TCRdb output, not the study's own analysis. The sample table holds fewer than 650,000 distinct CDR3 sequences, of which less than 25% were seen once. 16% of the sample lies in the top ten.

The V and J genes are TRBV5-1 and TRBJ2-5, with the identity of the D gene unclear. The clonotype was recovered from a man between 18 and 29 years old who received the YFV17D yellow fever vaccine. This specimen was PBMCs, taken about 21 days after the first yellow fever vaccination. The CDR3 region: CASSSSRIAQYF. The nucleotides read TGCGCCAGCAGCTCGAGTCGGATTGCCCAGTACTTC.